These 31 T cell receptor beta chains came from one sample sequenced in a study of blood T cell repertoires in COVID-19. TCRdb's copy holds only in-frame clones and misses some; the assay was immunoSEQ multiplex PCR. The data show approximately 140,000 clones, about nine tenths seen once. The sample was peripheral blood. The receptors here all came from a human donor with COVID-19, enrolled during active disease. The donor label of this sample is uncertain.

The chain has TRBV9 and TRBJ2-2, with TRBD1 matching 7 bases. V lost 7 bases, J lost 2 bases, and 8 bases stayed unmatched. Germline V CDR1 and CDR2: SGDLS, YYNGEE. The CDR3 spans 15 residues. CDR3 loop: CASGPTGTNTGELFF. In DNA, the CDR3 is TGTGCCAGCGGGCCGACAGGGACCAACACCGGGGAGCTGTTTTTT.

The rearrangement links TRBV5-4 to TRBJ2-5, with 12 bases matching TRBD2. The germline V gene encodes CDR1 SGHNT and CDR2 YYREEE (reference sequence). J lost 0 bases, V lost 3 bases, and 6 bases had no gene match. This CDR3 spans 17 amino acids. The CDR3 DNA reads as TGTGCCAGCAGCTCGACTAGCGGGAGAAGGTACCAAGAGACCCAGTACTTC. This translates into CASSSTSGRRYQETQYF.

About this clone: At one of its ends the junction is not consistent with the germline gene, which may arise from a read error. This chain links TRBV5-1 with TRBJ2-7, with a possible D match to TRBD1 (6 bases). The CDR3 sequence is 15 residues long. In germline, CDR1 is SGHRS, CDR2 YFSETQ. The CDR3 here is CASSLSGGHSHEQYF. The CDR3 DNA is TGCGCCAGCAGCTTGTCTGGGGGACACTCCCACGAGCAGTACTTC.

This clone showed up just a few times. The genes are TRBV9 and TRBJ1-6; 7 positions agree with TRBD1. The germline gives CDR1 SGDLS, CDR2 YYNGEE. V lost 2 bases and J lost 14; bases outside the gene matches: 7. The CDR3 contains 13 residues. CDR3 sequence (DNA): TGTGCCAGCAGCGTCTCACAGGGGAAGGCCCTCCACTTT. It yields the protein CASSVSQGKALHF. The full variable domain, with the rest looked up from reference TRBV9 and TRBJ1-6, is DSGVTQTPKHLITATGQRVTLRCSPRSGDLSVYWYQQSLDQGLQFLIQYYNGEERAKGNILERFSAQQFPDLHSELNLSSLELGDSALYFCASSVSQGKALHFGNGTRLTVT.

This chain connects TRBV27 to TRBJ2-7, with D possibly TRBD2 on 6 matching bases. The germline gives CDR1 MNHEY, CDR2 SMNVEV (reference sequence). The V gene lost 6 bases and the J gene lost 2 bases, with 20 bases spanning the gap. This CDR3 spans 16 amino acids. In DNA form, the CDR3 reads TGTGCCAGCAGGGAAGAGGGTTACCGCGGGACCTACGAGCAGTACTTC. It translates to CASREEGYRGTYEQYF.

The gene calls are TRBV7-9 and TRBJ2-5, with 7 bases fitting TRBD1. V lost 5 bases to trimming and J lost 5 bases; unmatched junction nucleotides: 11. Per germline, CDR1 SEHNR and CDR2 FQNEAQ (reference sequence). The CDR3 spans 15 residues. CDR3 loop: CASSPRATGRETQYF. The CDR3 region has the DNA TGTGCCAGCAGCCCCCGGGCGACAGGGCGGGAGACCCAGTACTTC.

The V call is TRBV9, the J call TRBJ2-3, with 10 bases matching TRBD2. Germline CDR1 reads SGDLS; CDR2 reads YYNGEE. With 0 bases clipped from V and 4 bases from J, the junction kept 11 bases outside the gene matches. The CDR3 runs 18 residues. The CDR3 protein is CASSVGERGGPPADTQYF. The CDR3 DNA reads as TGTGCCAGCAGCGTAGGGGAGCGGGGGGGCCCCCCGGCAGATACGCAGTATTTT.

The CDR3 loop is CASSLMQGADGDEQYF. The DNA for the CDR3 is TGTGCCAGCAGCCTTATGCAGGGGGCGGATGGTGACGAGCAGTACTTC. The genes are TRBV14 and TRBJ2-7; 8 bases map to TRBD1. Germline loops: CDR1 SGHDN, CDR2 FVKESK. This CDR3 region has 16 residues. The ends lost 4 bases at V and 5 bases at J; junction bases unmatched: 13.

In its sample, this clone was seen once. This chain uses TRBV5-1 with TRBJ1-4; D is unresolved. From germline, CDR1 is SGHRS and CDR2 YFSETQ. The CDR3 sequence is 14 residues long. The ends were cut back, 0 bases at V and 12 bases at J, with 15 bases in the middle. CDR3 bases: TGCGCCAGCAGCTTGGCCGTCGGGGAAGGTGAACTGTTTTTT. This sequence encodes CASSLAVGEGELFF. The full variable domain, completed using reference TRBV5-1 and TRBJ1-4, is KAGVTQTPRYLIKTRGQQVTLSCSPISGHRSVSWYQQTPGQGLQFLFEYFSETQRNKGNFPGRFSGRQFSNSRSEMNVSTLELGDSALYLCASSLAVGEGELFFGSGTQLSVL.

This clone was observed once. The CDR3 loop reads CASSLNRDPNTGELFF. Here the CDR3 DNA reads TGTGCCAGCAGCCTAAACAGGGACCCGAACACCGGGGAGCTGTTTTTT. The chain links TRBV7-9 to TRBJ2-2, with D perhaps TRBD1 (6 bases). The CDR3 is 16 amino acids. V lost 5 bases and J lost 0, with 13 bases in between. Germline assignment: CDR1 SEHNR and CDR2 FQNEAQ (reference sequence). The complete variable domain, with remaining parts taken from reference TRBV7-9 and TRBJ2-2, reads DTGVSQNPRHKITKRGQNVTFRCDPISEHNRLYWYRQTLGQGPEFLTYFQNEAQLEKSRLLSDRFSAERPKGSFSTLEIQRTEQGDSAMYLCASSLNRDPNTGELFFGEGSRLTVL.

The J gene is TRBJ1-2, the V gene TRBV7-2; D is unclear. Germline V CDR1 and CDR2: SGHTA, FQGNSA. The CDR3 is 14 amino acids. The V and J ends lost 3 bases and 6 bases respectively, with 14 bases between them. CDR3 sequence reads: CASSFEPTSHGYTF. CDR3 bases: TGTGCCAGCAGCTTTGAGCCAACCTCCCATGGCTACACCTTC. Full variable domain (remainder filled in from reference TRBV7-2 and TRBJ1-2): GAGVSQSPSNKVTEKGKDVELRCDPISGHTALYWYRQSLGQGLEFLIYFQGNSAPDKSGLPSDRFSAERTGGSVSTLTIQRTQQEDSAVYLCASSFEPTSHGYTFGSGTRLTVV.

The genes are TRBV4-2 and TRBJ2-1; tentatively, D is TRBD2 (6 bases). CDR3 size: 16 residues. Germline V lookup: CDR1 LGHNA, CDR2 YNFKEQ. Trimming cost V 0 bases and J 3 bases, with 12 bases left between them. The CDR3 nucleotides are TGTGCCAGCAGCCAAGATCGCAGGGAGGACTACAATGAGCAGTTCTTC. Protein: CASSQDRREDYNEQFF.

The count of this clone is one. J is TRBJ1-1 and V is TRBV13, with D maybe TRBD1 (5 bases). V gave up 4 bases and J gave up 2 bases, with 8 bases separating them. The CDR3 length is 13 residues. Germline CDR1 is PRHDT and CDR2 is FYEKMQ (reference sequence). The CDR3 sequence: CASSSTDNTEAFF. CDR3 nucleotides: TGTGCCAGCAGCTCGACAGACAACACTGAAGCTTTCTTT.

V is TRBV6-5 and J is TRBJ2-7; 7 bases are shared with TRBD1. Germline CDR1 reads MNHEY; CDR2 reads SVGAGI. The CDR3 sequence is 14 residues long. The junction had 6 bases not matched to a gene; V was cut back by 5 bases and J by 2 bases. CDR3 region: CASSRPGQPYEQYF. For the CDR3, the DNA is TGTGCCAGCAGTAGGCCGGGACAGCCCTACGAGCAGTACTTC.

The J gene is TRBJ1-2, the V gene TRBV3-1 (or the pseudogene TRBV3-2), with unresolved D. Trimming took 1 base from V and 4 from J, leaving 16 bases between them. The length of the CDR3 is 16 residues. The germline gives CDR1 LGHDT, CDR2 YNNKEL (reference sequence). The CDR3 loop reads CASSQGPVGSRYGYTF. CDR3 bases: TGTGCCAGCAGCCAAGGTCCGGTAGGGAGCCGCTATGGCTACACCTTC.

The chain carries TRBV18 and TRBJ1-1; D remains unclear. Germline V gene data show CDR1 as KGHSH and CDR2 as LQKENI. Trimming stripped 1 base from V and 4 bases from J, with 10 bases between. This CDR3 region has 14 residues. The CDR3 coding sequence is TGTGCCAGCTCACCACGGGCTCCCCCCACTGAAGCTTTCTTT. Amino acid sequence: CASSPRAPPTEAFF. Full variable domain (outside the CDR3, taken from reference TRBV18 and TRBJ1-1): NAGVMQNPRHLVRRRGQEARLRCSPMKGHSHVYWYRQLPEEGLKFMVYLQKENIIDESGMPKERFSAEFPKEGPSILRIQQVVRGDSAAYFCASSPRAPPTEAFFGQGTRLTVV.

This chain connects TRBV6-1 to TRBJ2-3, with TRBD2 matching 7 bases. V was clipped by 4 bases and J by 1 base; unmatched bases: 8. The CDR3 runs to 16 residues. In germline, CDR1 is MNHNS, CDR2 SASEGT. CDR3 sequence reads: CASSGGGAGGTDTQYF. The CDR3 DNA reads TGTGCCAGCAGTGGAGGAGGGGCGGGGGGCACAGATACGCAGTATTTT.

The chain has TRBV5-1 and TRBJ2-7; 9 nucleotides match TRBD1. This CDR3 contains 14 residues. Germline CDR1 SGHRS, CDR2 YFSETQ. The junction had 4 bases not matched to a gene; V was cut back by 3 bases and J by 3 bases. The CDR3 DNA reads as TGCGCCAGCAGCTACGGGACAGGGTTCTACGAGCAGTACTTC. Translation gives CASSYGTGFYEQYF.

The chain uses TRBV13 and TRBJ2-6, with TRBD1 matching over 7 bases. V shed 1 base, J shed 0 bases, and the junction held 15 bases outside the gene matches. The CDR3 sequence is 21 residues long. Germline CDR1 PRHDT, CDR2 FYEKMQ (reference sequence). In nucleotides, the CDR3 is TGTGCCAGCAGCTTAGACCGGGACAGACTTCTAGGGCTCTCTGGGGCCAACGTCCTGACTTTC. Translated, it gives CASSLDRDRLLGLSGANVLTF.

The rearrangement links TRBV15 to TRBJ1-3, with D tentatively TRBD1 (6 bases). V was shortened by 5 bases and J by 4 bases, with 15 bases between the two germline ends. Germline V CDR1 and CDR2: LNHNV, YYDKDF (reference sequence). The CDR3 spans 15 residues. CDR3 residues: CATSGNRVVGNTIYF. DNA for the CDR3: TGTGCCACCAGCGGAAACAGGGTTGTGGGAAACACCATATATTTT. Full variable domain (rest looked up from reference TRBV15 and TRBJ1-3): DAMVIQNPRYQVTQFGKPVTLSCSQTLNHNVMYWYQQKSSQAPKLLFHYYDKDFNNEADTPDNFQSRRPNTSFCFLDIRSPGLGDTAMYLCATSGNRVVGNTIYFGEGSWLTVV.

The chain recombines TRBV6-5 with TRBJ1-3; 10 positions agree with TRBD1. Germline V CDR1 and CDR2: MNHEY, SVGAGI. The V gene end was trimmed by 7 bases and the J gene end by 4 bases; junction bases not matched to a gene: 7. CDR3 length equals 15 residues. The DNA for the CDR3 is TGTGCCAGCACGAAAGACAGGGGGCAAGGAAACACCATATATTTT. It encodes CASTKDRGQGNTIYF.

The chain recombines TRBV7-6 with TRBJ2-7; 10 bases match TRBD1. Unmatched junction bases numbered 3, after V lost 3 bases and J lost 1 base. Germline V gene data show CDR1 as SGHVS and CDR2 as FNYEAQ. The CDR3 has 15 amino acids. CDR3 DNA: TGTGCCAGCAGCTTGGGACAGGGGAAATCCTACGAGCAGTACTTC. Its protein product is CASSLGQGKSYEQYF.

The V and J genes are TRBV13 and TRBJ2-3; D gene unclear. From germline, CDR1 is PRHDT and CDR2 FYEKMQ (reference sequence). Trimming removed 1 base at V and 2 bases at J, with 16 bases between. The CDR3 runs 17 residues. The CDR3 spells CASSLDWRNLSTDTQYF. For the CDR3, the DNA is TGTGCCAGCAGCTTAGATTGGCGGAACCTATCCACAGATACGCAGTATTTT.

CDR3 region: CASSPQGYDTEAFF. In DNA form, the CDR3 reads TGTGCCAGCAGTCCACAGGGGTACGACACTGAAGCTTTCTTT. The gene calls are TRBV6-4 and TRBJ1-1, with TRBD1 matching over 7 bases. J was trimmed by 3 bases and V by 5 bases; bases with no gene match: 6. The CDR3 contains 14 residues. Germline CDR1 and CDR2: MRHNA and SNTAGT.

This clone was observed a single time. The V and J genes are TRBV3-1 (or the pseudogene TRBV3-2) and TRBJ1-3, with D hard to call. The CDR3 runs 15 residues. The V end was cut by 0 bases, the J end by 4 bases, with 10 bases between. Germline assignment: CDR1 LGHDT and CDR2 YNNKEL (reference sequence). CDR3 coding DNA: TGTGCCAGCAGCCAAGATTGGGGAGTCGGAAACACCATATATTTT. It yields the protein CASSQDWGVGNTIYF.

The chain couples TRBV7-2 to TRBJ1-3; D possibly corresponds to TRBD1 (5 bases). Germline V lookup: CDR1 SGHTA, CDR2 FQGNSA. V was clipped by 8 bases and J by 1 base, with 15 bases between them. This CDR3 has 15 residues. The CDR3: CASAYLSGSGNTIYF. The CDR3 DNA reads as TGTGCCAGCGCATACCTCTCAGGGTCTGGAAACACCATATATTTT.

The rearrangement links TRBV9 to TRBJ2-1, with 11 bases matching TRBD1. Germline CDR1 reads SGDLS; CDR2 reads YYNGEE. Unmatched junction bases numbered 3, after V lost 1 base and J lost 0 bases. This CDR3 is built from 17 residues. The CDR3 nucleotides read TGTGCCAGCAGCGTATTGGGACAGGGGGGCTCCTACAATGAGCAGTTCTTC. Protein sequence: CASSVLGQGGSYNEQFF. The full variable domain, completed using reference TRBV9 and TRBJ2-1, is DSGVTQTPKHLITATGQRVTLRCSPRSGDLSVYWYQQSLDQGLQFLIQYYNGEERAKGNILERFSAQQFPDLHSELNLSSLELGDSALYFCASSVLGQGGSYNEQFFGPGTRLTVL.

The chain employs TRBV29-1 and TRBJ1-2, with 8 bases identical to TRBD1. The CDR3 loop spans 14 amino acids. J was trimmed by 7 bases and V by 5 bases; bases with no gene match: 12. CDR1 and CDR2 (germline): SQVTM, ANQGSEA. The CDR3 DNA follows: TGCAGCGTTACTACGCAACAGGGGGGAGTTGGCTACACCTTC. It codes for CSVTTQQGGVGYTF.

The chain employs TRBV4-1 and TRBJ1-6; D is undetermined. In germline, CDR1 is MGHRA, CDR2 YSYEKL. This CDR3 region has 13 residues. Trimming cost V 5 bases and J 11 bases, with 13 bases left between them. The CDR3 DNA follows: TGCGCCAGCAGCGTAAGGGCCGGGGCACCCCTCCACTTT. As protein: CASSVRAGAPLHF.

This chain links TRBV5-4 with TRBJ1-1; D is unresolved. This CDR3 comprises 16 residues. The V end lost 0 bases, the J end lost 0 bases, and 12 bases lay between the germline ends. Germline assignment: CDR1 SGHNT and CDR2 YYREEE (reference sequence). The CDR3 region is CASSLAVRTLNTEAFF. CDR3 nucleotide sequence: TGTGCCAGCAGCTTGGCTGTGAGAACGTTGAACACTGAAGCTTTCTTT.

The rearrangement uses TRBV3-1 (or the pseudogene TRBV3-2) and TRBJ2-3, with D perhaps TRBD2 (6 bases). The CDR3 sequence is 17 residues long. Germline V gene sequence: CDR1 LGHDT, CDR2 YNNKEL (reference sequence). Trimming removed 2 bases at V and 10 bases at J, with 25 bases between. For the CDR3, the DNA is TGTGCCAGCAGCCAAAGGGCCTATGGCGGGGTCGGCGGGGCGCAGTATTTT. It is translated as CASSQRAYGGVGGAQYF.